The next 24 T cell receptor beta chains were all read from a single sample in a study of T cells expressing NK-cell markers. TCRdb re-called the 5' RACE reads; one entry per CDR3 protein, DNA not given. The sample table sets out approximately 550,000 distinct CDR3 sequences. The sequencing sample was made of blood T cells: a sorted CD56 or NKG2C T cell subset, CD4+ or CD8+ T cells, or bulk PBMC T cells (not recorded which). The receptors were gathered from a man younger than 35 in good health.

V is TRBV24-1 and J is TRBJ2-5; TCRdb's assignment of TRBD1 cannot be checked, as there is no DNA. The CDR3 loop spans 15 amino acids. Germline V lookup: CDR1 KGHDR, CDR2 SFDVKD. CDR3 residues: CATSDRQGLSGTQYF.

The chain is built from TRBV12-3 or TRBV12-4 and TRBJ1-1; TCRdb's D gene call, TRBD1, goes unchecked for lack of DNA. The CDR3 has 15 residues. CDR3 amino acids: CASRSDRVGNTEAFF.

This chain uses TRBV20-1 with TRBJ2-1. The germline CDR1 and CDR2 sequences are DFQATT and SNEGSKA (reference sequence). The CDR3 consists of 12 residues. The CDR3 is CSARLVLAEQFF.

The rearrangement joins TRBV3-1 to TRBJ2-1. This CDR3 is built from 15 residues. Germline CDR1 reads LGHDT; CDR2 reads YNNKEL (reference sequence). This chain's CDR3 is CASSQVWPVKGEQFF.

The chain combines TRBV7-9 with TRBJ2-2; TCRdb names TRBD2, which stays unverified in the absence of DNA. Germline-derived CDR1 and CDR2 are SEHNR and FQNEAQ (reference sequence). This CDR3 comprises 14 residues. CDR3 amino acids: CASSETSAHGELFF.

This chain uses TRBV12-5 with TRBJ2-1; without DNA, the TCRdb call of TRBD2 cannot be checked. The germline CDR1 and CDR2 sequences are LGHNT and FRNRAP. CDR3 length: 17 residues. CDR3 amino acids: CASGTTSGRAWVPEQFF. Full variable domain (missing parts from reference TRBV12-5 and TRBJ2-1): DARVTQTPRHKVTEMGQEVTMRCQPILGHNTVFWYRQTMMQGLELLAYFRNRAPLDDSGMPKDRFSAEMPDATLATLKIQPSEPRDSAVYFCASGTTSGRAWVPEQFFGPGTRLTVL.

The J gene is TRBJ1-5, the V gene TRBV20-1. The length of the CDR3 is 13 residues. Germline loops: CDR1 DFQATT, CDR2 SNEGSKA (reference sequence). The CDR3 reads CSASRWVVQPQHF.

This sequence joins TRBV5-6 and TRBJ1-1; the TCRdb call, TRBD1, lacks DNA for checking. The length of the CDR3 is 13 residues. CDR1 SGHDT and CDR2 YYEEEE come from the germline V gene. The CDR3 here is CASSRQGGTEAFF. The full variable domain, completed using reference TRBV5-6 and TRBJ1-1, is DAGVTQSPTHLIKTRGQQVTLRCSPKSGHDTVSWYQQALGQGPQFIFQYYEEEERQRGNFPDRFSGHQFPNYSSELNVNALLLGDSALYLCASSRQGGTEAFFGQGTRLTVV.

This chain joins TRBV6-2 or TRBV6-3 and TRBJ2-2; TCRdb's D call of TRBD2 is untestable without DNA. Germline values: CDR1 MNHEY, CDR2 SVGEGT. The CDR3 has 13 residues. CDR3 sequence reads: CASSHGTAGELFF.

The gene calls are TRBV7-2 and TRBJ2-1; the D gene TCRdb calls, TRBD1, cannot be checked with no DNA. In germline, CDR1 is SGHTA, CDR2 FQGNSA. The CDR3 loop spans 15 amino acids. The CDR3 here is CASSISRTGFNEQFF.

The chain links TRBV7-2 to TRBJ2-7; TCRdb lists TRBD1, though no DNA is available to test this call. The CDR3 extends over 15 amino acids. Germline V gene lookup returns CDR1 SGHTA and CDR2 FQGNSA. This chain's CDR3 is CASSFDRGRTYEQYF.

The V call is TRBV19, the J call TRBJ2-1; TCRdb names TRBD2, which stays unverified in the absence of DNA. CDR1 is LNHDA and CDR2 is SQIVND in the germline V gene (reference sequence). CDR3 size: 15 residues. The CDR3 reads CASSLRLAGYIEQFF.

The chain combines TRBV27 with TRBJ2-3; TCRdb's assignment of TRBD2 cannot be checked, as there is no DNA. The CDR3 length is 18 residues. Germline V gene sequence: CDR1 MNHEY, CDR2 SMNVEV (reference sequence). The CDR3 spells CASSLSEGTSGRTDTQYF.

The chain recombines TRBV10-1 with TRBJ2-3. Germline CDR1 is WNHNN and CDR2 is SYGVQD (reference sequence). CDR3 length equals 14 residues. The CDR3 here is CASQLRDSTDTQYF.

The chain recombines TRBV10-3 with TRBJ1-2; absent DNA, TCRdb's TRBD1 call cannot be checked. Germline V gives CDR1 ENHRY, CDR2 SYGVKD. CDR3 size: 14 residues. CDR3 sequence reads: CAESDTGLGGGYTF.

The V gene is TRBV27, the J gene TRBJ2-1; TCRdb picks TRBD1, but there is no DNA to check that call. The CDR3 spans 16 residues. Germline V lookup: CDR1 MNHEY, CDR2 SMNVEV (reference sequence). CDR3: CASSFWGGASYNEQFF.

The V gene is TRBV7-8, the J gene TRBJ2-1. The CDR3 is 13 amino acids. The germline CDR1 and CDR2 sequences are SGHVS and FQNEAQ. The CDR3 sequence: CASSLVSNHEQFF. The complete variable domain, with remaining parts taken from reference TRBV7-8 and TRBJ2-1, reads GAGVSQSPRYKVAKRGQDVALRCDPISGHVSLFWYQQALGQGPEFLTYFQNEAQLDKSGLPSDRFFAERPEGSVSTLKIQRTQQEDSAVYLCASSLVSNHEQFFGPGTRLTVL.

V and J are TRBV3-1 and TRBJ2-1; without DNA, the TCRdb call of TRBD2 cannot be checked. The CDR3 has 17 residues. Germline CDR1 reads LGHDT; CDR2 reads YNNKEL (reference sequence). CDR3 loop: CASSRGVAGGSYNEQFF.

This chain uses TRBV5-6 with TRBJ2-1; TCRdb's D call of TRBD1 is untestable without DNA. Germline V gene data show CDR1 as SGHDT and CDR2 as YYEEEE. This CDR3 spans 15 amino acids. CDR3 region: CASRDGTPFYNEQFF.

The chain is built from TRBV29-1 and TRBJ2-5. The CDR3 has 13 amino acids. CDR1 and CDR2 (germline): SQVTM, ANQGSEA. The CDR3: CSAIRHPQETQYF. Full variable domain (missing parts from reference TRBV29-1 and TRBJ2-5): SAVISQKPSRDICQRGTSLTIQCQVDSQVTMMFWYRQQPGQSLTLIATANQGSEATYESGFVIDKFPISRPNLTFSTLTVSNMSPEDSSIYLCSAIRHPQETQYFGPGTRLLVL.

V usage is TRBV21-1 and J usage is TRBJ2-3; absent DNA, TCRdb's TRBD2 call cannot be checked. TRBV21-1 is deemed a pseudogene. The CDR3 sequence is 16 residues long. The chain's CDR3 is CASSKEASGITDTQYF.

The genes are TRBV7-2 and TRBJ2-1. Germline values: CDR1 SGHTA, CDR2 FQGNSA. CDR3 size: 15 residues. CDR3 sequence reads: CASSLQRSSYNEQFF.

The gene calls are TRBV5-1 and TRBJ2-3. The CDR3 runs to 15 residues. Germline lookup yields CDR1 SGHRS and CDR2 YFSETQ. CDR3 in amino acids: CASSGDGRSSDTQYF. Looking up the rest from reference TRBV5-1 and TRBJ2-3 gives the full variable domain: KAGVTQTPRYLIKTRGQQVTLSCSPISGHRSVSWYQQTPGQGLQFLFEYFSETQRNKGNFPGRFSGRQFSNSRSEMNVSTLELGDSALYLCASSGDGRSSDTQYFGPGTRLTVL.

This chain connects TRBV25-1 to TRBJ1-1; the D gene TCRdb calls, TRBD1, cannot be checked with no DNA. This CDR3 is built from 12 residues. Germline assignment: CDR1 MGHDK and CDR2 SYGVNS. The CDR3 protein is CASSGRQGWAFF.